This TCR beta chain was captured in a study of OX40 agonist ivuxolimab in advanced cancers. Study summary: Partial responses were achieved by three patients: one hepatocellular carcinoma, two cutaneous melanoma.

Germline V gene lookup returns CDR1 MNHEY and CDR2 SVGAGI. Trimming shortened V by 6 bases and J by 8 bases, and 19 bases separated the two germline ends. This CDR3 comprises 14 residues. TCRdb's copy holds only in-frame clones and misses some; the assay was immunoSEQ multiplex PCR. There are approximately 50,000 clones in the sample; roughly 89% occur only once, and less than 0.8% lies in the top ten. This clone is a singleton in its sample. The target antigen is unknown. General observations from the study: Clonal expansion from baseline to week 6 occurred in both CD4+ and CD8+ T cells. Partial responders receiving 0.1-3.0 mg/kg showed among the lowest clonal expansion.

This sequence was found in an adult with an advanced solid tumor such as melanoma, head and neck, liver or kidney cancer. The V gene is TRBV6-5, the J gene TRBJ1-2; D is uncertain. Specimen: CD4+ or CD8+ T cells sorted from blood, collected in a trial of the OX40 agonist ivuxolimab. As DNA, the CDR3 is TGTGCCAGCAGCCCCACGGGCCCCTCTAGGGGCTACACCTTC. Translation gives CASSPTGPSRGYTF.